Below, 18 T cell receptor beta chains from the same sample are listed, as sequenced in a study of T cells in Graves' hyperthyroidism and ophthalmopathy (dated by TCRdb to between 2017 and 2020). The library came from multiplex PCR. These reads were obtained on an Illumina HiSeq 2000. The TCR beta CDR3 regions were amplified from RNA transcripts. The TCR CDR3 was subjected to a first round of RT-PCR using the HTBI primer set and the Qiagen OneStep RT-PCR kit. TCRdb reprocessed the public reads (quality trimming at Q25 with fastp, clone calling with MiXCR) and kept in-frame beta chains. Entries are consolidated by CDR3 protein sequence, retaining the most common genes and DNA. Here the sample has fewer than 650,000 distinct CDR3 sequences; approximately 15% occur a single time. 4.5% to 6% of the sample is held by the ten biggest clonotypes. The sequenced sample consisted of blood. These receptors all come from a woman younger than 45 with Graves' hyperthyroidism that later progressed to Graves' ophthalmopathy.

This clonotype was observed many times. CDR3 bases: TGCAGTGCTAGAGAGGCTATCTACGAGCAGTACTTC. Translating gives CSAREAIYEQYF. The chain employs TRBV20-1 and TRBJ2-7, with no clear D. V was trimmed by 0 bases and J by 3 bases, leaving 6 bases between them. The CDR3 spans 12 residues. CDR1 and CDR2 (germline): DFQATT, SNEGSKA (reference sequence).

This clonotype has a count of ten or more. J is TRBJ2-5 and V is TRBV6-2 or TRBV6-3, with D possibly matching TRBD2 (6 bases). V lost 6 bases, J lost 2 bases, and 13 bases lay in between. The CDR3 length is 14 residues. The germline gives CDR1 MNHEY, CDR2 SVGEGT. The CDR3: CASRNGGNQETQYF. CDR3 DNA: TGTGCCAGCAGAAACGGGGGAAATCAAGAGACCCAGTACTTC.

This clonotype has ten or more counts. The gene calls are TRBV6-1 and TRBJ1-2, with D possibly TRBD1 on 5 matching bases. Trimming took 6 bases from V and 5 from J, leaving 13 bases between them. CDR3 size: 13 residues. Germline CDR1 reads MNHNS; CDR2 reads SASEGT. CDR3 sequence (DNA): TGTGCCAGCAGGCGACCGGCAGGGTATGGCTACACCTTC. It codes for CASRRPAGYGYTF.

This clonotype was found a few times. The V gene is TRBV9, the J gene TRBJ1-1; 8 nucleotides line up with TRBD1. Per the germline V gene, CDR1 is SGDLS and CDR2 is YYNGEE. CDR3 size: 17 residues. Unmatched junction bases numbered 8, after V lost 0 bases and J lost 1 base. Here the CDR3 DNA reads TGTGCCAGCAGCGTAGTTGGGGCAGGGGGCGGGAACACTGAAGCTTTCTTT. It translates to CASSVVGAGGGNTEAFF.

V usage is TRBV25-1 and J usage is TRBJ1-1; TRBD1 is a possible D gene (5 bases). Trimming left V 8 bases short and J 4 bases short, with 14 bases between. Germline V gene sequence: CDR1 MGHDK, CDR2 SYGVNS. This CDR3 contains 13 residues. CDR3 loop: CASALLGATEAFF. The CDR3 DNA sequence: TGTGCCAGCGCCCTTCTAGGGGCCACTGAAGCTTTCTTT.

This clonotype showed up many times. The rearrangement joins TRBV5-4 to TRBJ2-3; 8 bases map to TRBD2. The CDR3 contains 18 residues. Germline-derived CDR1 and CDR2 are SGHNT and YYREEE (reference sequence). After removal of 0 bases from V and 2 bases from J, the junction contained 11 bases not matched to a gene. The CDR3 reads CASSLARLTGGITDTQYF. The CDR3, as DNA: TGTGCCAGCAGCTTGGCCCGGTTGACGGGAGGGATCACAGATACGCAGTATTTT.

This sequence joins TRBV18 and TRBJ1-1, with TRBD1 as a possible D gene (5 bases). Trimming removed 5 bases from V and 1 base from J, with 11 bases in between. CDR3 length: 14 residues. Looked up from germline, CDR1 is KGHSH and CDR2 is LQKENI. The CDR3 region is CASSSTDENTEAFF. CDR3 DNA: TGTGCCAGCTCATCGACAGACGAGAACACTGAAGCTTTCTTT.

This clonotype was seen many times. The chain links TRBV24-1 to TRBJ2-7, with D possibly called TRBD1 or TRBD2 (5 bases each). Germline V gene sequence: CDR1 KGHDR, CDR2 SFDVKD. V lost 3 bases, J lost 6 bases, and 14 bases lay in between. CDR3 size: 14 residues. The CDR3: CATSDTGTEVEQYF. The CDR3 DNA reads TGTGCCACCAGTGATACCGGGACGGAGGTCGAGCAGTACTTC.

This clonotype was counted many times. V usage is TRBV20-1 and J usage is TRBJ1-1, with a tentative D call TRBD1 (6 bases). Trimming took 6 bases from V and 0 from J, leaving 11 bases between them. CDR3 length: 13 residues. CDR1 DFQATT and CDR2 SNEGSKA come from the germline V gene (reference sequence). CDR3 in amino acids: CSASGQLNTEAFF. In DNA, the CDR3 is TGCAGTGCCTCTGGACAGCTGAACACTGAAGCTTTCTTT.

The table lists this clonotype with a few counts. V and J are TRBV9 and TRBJ1-3, with D unresolved. Germline V lookup: CDR1 SGDLS, CDR2 YYNGEE. Trimming left V 0 bases short and J 3 bases short, with 13 bases between. The CDR3 length is 16 residues. For the CDR3, the DNA is TGTGCCAGCAGCGTAGGGCCGGGAATTGGTGGAAACACCATATATTTT. This sequence encodes CASSVGPGIGGNTIYF.

The chain links TRBV3-1 to TRBJ1-4; 8 bases align to TRBD1. Germline V lookup: CDR1 LGHDT, CDR2 YNNKEL (reference sequence). The ends lost 3 bases at V and 6 bases at J; junction bases unmatched: 12. The CDR3 runs 17 residues. CDR3 in DNA: TGTGCCAGCAGCCAGGGGGCGGGAGAGACAGGGGATGAAAAACTGTTTTTT. Amino acids: CASSQGAGETGDEKLFF.

This clonotype was observed at least ten times. This sequence joins TRBV6-2 or TRBV6-3 and TRBJ1-5; the D is unclear. From germline, CDR1 is MNHEY and CDR2 SVGEGT. Trimming removed 2 bases at V and 4 bases at J, with 9 bases between. The CDR3 is made up of 14 amino acids. CDR3 nucleotides: TGTGCCAGCAGTTACAGCGGCGGGAATCAGCCCCAGCATTTT. This sequence encodes CASSYSGGNQPQHF.

This clonotype was recorded many times. In nucleotides, the CDR3 is TGCAGCGTTGCCCCTTTCTTAGCGGGAGGGAGCACCGGGGAGCTGTTTTTT. This encodes CSVAPFLAGGSTGELFF. The chain carries TRBV29-1 and TRBJ2-2; 11 nucleotides agree with TRBD2. The germline gives CDR1 SQVTM, CDR2 ANQGSEA. Unmatched junction bases numbered 11, after V lost 4 bases and J lost 4 bases. This CDR3 has 17 residues.

The chain links TRBV6-1 to TRBJ2-7; tentatively, D is TRBD2 (6 bases). Trimming removed 2 bases from V and 4 bases from J, with 15 bases in between. Germline CDR1 reads MNHNS; CDR2 reads SASEGT. This CDR3 has 15 residues. As DNA, the CDR3 is TGTGCCAGCAGTGAATCACCGGGAGTCTTGTACGAGCAGTACTTC. Translating it yields CASSESPGVLYEQYF.

A few counts support this clonotype. V and J are TRBV29-1 and TRBJ1-2, with 7 bases matching TRBD1. Germline CDR1 is SQVTM and CDR2 is ANQGSEA. The CDR3 contains 14 residues. V trimming: 1 base; J trimming: 3 bases; junction bases outside the gene matches: 5. Here the CDR3 reads CSVEVWDRDYGYTF. As DNA, the CDR3 is TGCAGCGTTGAAGTTTGGGACAGAGACTATGGCTACACCTTC.

This clonotype was found a few times. The chain carries TRBV7-2 and TRBJ2-7, with D possibly matching TRBD2 (5 bases). The CDR3 has 15 residues. Germline CDR1 and CDR2: SGHTA and FQGNSA. Trimming stripped 1 base from V and 0 bases from J, with 10 bases between. The chain's CDR3 is CASSLVGLSSYEQYF. The CDR3 DNA sequence: TGTGCCAGCAGCTTAGTTGGACTTAGCTCCTACGAGCAGTACTTC.

This clonotype was found a few times. This rearrangement joins TRBV7-2 to TRBJ2-1; 11 nucleotides line up with TRBD2. This CDR3 comprises 16 residues. Germline-derived CDR1 and CDR2 are SGHTA and FQGNSA. After removal of 1 base from V and 5 bases from J, the junction contained 4 bases not matched to a gene. CDR3 sequence reads: CASSLVGTSGNNEQFF. The CDR3 bases are TGTGCCAGCAGCTTAGTCGGGACTAGCGGAAACAATGAGCAGTTCTTC.

This clonotype has at least ten counts. CDR3 loop: CASSLWQGTGNTIYF. The CDR3 DNA reads as TGTGCCAGCAGTTTATGGCAGGGAACCGGAAACACCATATATTTT. The chain couples TRBV28 to TRBJ1-3; D possibly corresponds to TRBD1 (5 bases). The germline gives CDR1 MDHEN, CDR2 SYDVKM. This CDR3 has 15 amino acids. The V gene lost 0 bases and the J gene lost 4 bases, with 10 bases spanning the gap.